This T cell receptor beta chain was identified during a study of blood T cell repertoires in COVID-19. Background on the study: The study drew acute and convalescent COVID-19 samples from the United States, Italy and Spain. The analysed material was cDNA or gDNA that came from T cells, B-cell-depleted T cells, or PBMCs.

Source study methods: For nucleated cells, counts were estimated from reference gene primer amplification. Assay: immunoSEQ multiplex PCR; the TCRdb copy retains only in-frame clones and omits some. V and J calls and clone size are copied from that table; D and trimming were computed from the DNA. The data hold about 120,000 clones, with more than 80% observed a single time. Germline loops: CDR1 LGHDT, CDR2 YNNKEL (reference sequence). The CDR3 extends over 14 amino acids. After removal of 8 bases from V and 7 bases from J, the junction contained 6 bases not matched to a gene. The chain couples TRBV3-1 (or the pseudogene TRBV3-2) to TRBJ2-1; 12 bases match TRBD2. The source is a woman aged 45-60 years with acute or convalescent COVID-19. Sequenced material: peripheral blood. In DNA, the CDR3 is TGTGCCAGCGGGGGACTAGCGGGTGAGAATGAGCAGTTCTTC. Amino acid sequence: CASGGLAGENEQFF.